The clone carrying this T cell receptor beta chain was observed many times. Germline CDR1 is SGHRS and CDR2 is YFSETQ. J lost 0 bases, V lost 4 bases, and 12 bases had no gene match. The CDR3 is made up of 18 amino acids. MiXCR was run by TCRdb on the 5' RACE reads, yielding one entry per CDR3 protein. This sample has around 530,000 distinct CDR3 sequences, with about a fifth found just once. This record comes from a study of T-cell memory formation after mild COVID-19. This sequence was found in an adult woman who had mild COVID-19 (a few samples of this study predate the infection). Cell type and time point are not known. This chain connects TRBV5-1 to TRBJ2-4; TRBD2 aligns across 8 bases. The sequencing input was PBMCs or a T cell subset sorted from them (not recorded which). The CDR3 DNA reads as TGCGCCAGCAGCCGACTCGCGGGGGGTAATCTAGCCAAAAACATTCAGTACTTC. Protein sequence: CASSRLAGGNLAKNIQYF.